The sample holds a few counts of the clone carrying this T cell receptor (beta chain). CDR1 and CDR2 from the germline V gene are SEHNR and FQNEAQ (reference sequence). Trimming stripped 5 bases from V and 7 bases from J, with 17 bases between. The CDR3 has 14 residues. The entry originates in a study of blood T cell repertoires in COVID-19. Background on the study: COVID-19 samples from acute and convalescent phases originated in the United States, Italy and Spain. T cells, B-cell-depleted T cells, or PBMCs provided the cDNA or gDNA that served as material.

In the authors' methods: Reference gene primer amplification gave estimated nucleated cell counts. Data came from immunoSEQ multiplex PCR; TCRdb stores just in-frame clones and leaves some out. V and J calls plus clone size are reproduced from that table; the DNA served to infer D and trimming. The sample records 35,000 to 50,000 clones, more than 70% being singletons. V and J are TRBV7-9 and TRBJ1-2; weak D call: TRBD1 (5 bases). This clonotype was sampled from a man between 60 and 75 years old with acute or convalescent COVID-19. The sample comprised peripheral blood. CDR3 sequence: CASSQTASGRGYTF. CDR3 nucleotide sequence: TGTGCCAGCAGCCAGACAGCGTCCGGGCGTGGCTACACCTTC.